This T cell receptor (beta chain) was profiled in a study of CD8+CD57+ T cells in acquired aplastic anemia (dated by TCRdb to 2017 to 2018). Turning to the overall study: Extracted DNA from sorted CD4+ and CD8+ cells averaged around 2.9 ug, ranging from roughly 0.17 to 27.4 ug. A CD8+CD57+ expansion meant a frequency higher than the mean frequency seen in healthy subjects.

Genomic DNA served as template for TCR beta VDJ combination and CDR3 sequence profiling. TCR repertoire sequencing was run on an Illumina HiSeq 2000. As for the authors' bioinformatics: TRBV/TRBJ rearrangement plots, CDR3 size and DJ length profiles, and Simpson's diversity index were used to assess repertoires. The most abundant DNA sequence in the deep sequencing data was taken as the immunodominant clone. CDR3 amino acid sequences were checked for sharing between subjects and were compared against published repertoires and the VDJdb database. The raw public data were reprocessed by TCRdb itself: fastp quality trimming at Q25, MiXCR clonotype calling, in-frame beta chains only. All rows with the same CDR3 protein become a single entry with the most common DNA and genes. These V and J calls are TCRdb output, not the study's own analysis. Counted in this sample were roughly 170,000 distinct CDR3 sequences; almost 50% of them appeared once. The top ten hold 13% of the sample.

Concerning this clonotype: It lacks a known antigen. No clone much larger than this one lies a single base away; base qualities are absent.

Points the paper makes about the study in general: Around 30 CD8+ CDR3 sequences were found to be shared between patients and controls, but these sequences appeared to be highly expressed in patients and within the immunodominant clones of the patients. No significant difference in CD8+ Simpson's diversity was found between patients and healthy controls (P=0.060).

Measured from the cysteine to the phenylalanine, the CDR3 is 13 residues long. The CDR3 DNA has 39 bases and is translated from base 1. The germline V gene encodes CDR1 SEHNR and CDR2 FQNEAQ (reference sequence). Ends trimmed: V by 8 bases, J by 7 bases; bases unmatched to a gene: 5. Patients chosen for sequencing had shown expansion of CD8+CD57+ cells by flow cytometry. All patients had severe acquired aplastic anemia diagnosed by International Study of Aplastic Anemia and Agranulocytosis and Camitta criteria. No patient had received any therapy when blood was sampled. The study deep-sequenced TCR repertoires of sorted CD4+ and CD8+ blood T cells from severe aplastic anemia patients and healthy subjects. Patients were enrolled in the USA under clinicaltrials.gov protocols 00001620, 01623167, 00001397, 00071045, 00081523 and 00961064. Ficoll-Paque density gradient centrifugation was used to isolate peripheral blood mononuclear cells. CD4+ and CD8+ T cells were sorted by FACS or magnetic beads before DNA extraction.

The receptor's source is a human donor with aplastic anemia. Material: sorted CD4+, CD8+, or CD8+CD57+ T cells (not recorded which) from PBMCs. The chain couples TRBV7-9 to TRBJ1-4; 9 junctional bases match TRBD1. The sequenced DNA is TGTGCCAGCTCGGGACAGGGTGGTGAAAAACTGTTTTTT. Translated, it gives CASSGQGGEKLFF.